These T cell receptor beta chains were read from a single sample in a study of T cell responses to AZD1222 COVID-19 vaccine. Sequencing used immunoSEQ multiplex PCR; TCRdb keeps in-frame clones, though not all of them. The sample holds about 150,000 clones, less than 90% seen once. Sequenced here: peripheral blood, sampled on day 0 of MenACWY control vaccination. Receptors originate from an adult in good health. Each CDR3 is given with its conserved first and last residue. The order of the fields is J gene, clone size, V gene, D gene, CDR3 protein, CDR3 DNA. A D gene is named only where the DNA matches it firmly. Clone size is shown for a subset of rows, as once, few, many or a class of expanded clone.

J gene: TRBJ1-2; clone size: once; V gene: TRBV18; D gene: NA; CDR3 protein: CASSPRRSSRRPESYGYTF; CDR3 DNA: TGTGCCAGCTCACCACGCAGGAGTTCGAGGCGGCCTGAGAGCTATGGCTACACCTTC
J gene: TRBJ1-6; clone size: NA; V gene: TRBV12-3/TRBV12-4; D gene: NA; CDR3 protein: CASSSTSDSPLHF; CDR3 DNA: TGTGCCAGCAGTTCTACCTCAGACTCACCCCTCCACTTT
J gene: TRBJ1-1; clone size: once; V gene: TRBV4-1; D gene: TRBD1; CDR3 protein: CASSQDPGQGTEAFF; CDR3 DNA: TGCGCCAGCAGCCAAGATCCCGGACAGGGCACTGAAGCTTTCTTT
J gene: TRBJ1-3; clone size: NA; V gene: TRBV4-3; D gene: NA; CDR3 protein: CASSQEIWGSGNTIYF; CDR3 DNA: TGCGCCAGCAGCCAAGAAATCTGGGGATCTGGAAACACCATATATTTT
J gene: TRBJ2-7; clone size: NA; V gene: TRBV19; D gene: TRBD2; CDR3 protein: CASSTGLAREQYF; CDR3 DNA: TGTGCCAGTAGTACGGGACTAGCGCGGGAGCAGTACTTC
J gene: TRBJ2-5; clone size: NA; V gene: TRBV19; D gene: NA; CDR3 protein: CASSSRETQYF; CDR3 DNA: TGTGCCAGTAGTTCCCGGGAGACCCAGTACTTC
J gene: TRBJ1-3; clone size: NA; V gene: TRBV4-1; D gene: NA; CDR3 protein: CASSQEGGRDTIYF; CDR3 DNA: TGCGCCAGCAGCCAAGAGGGGGGAAGAGACACCATATATTTT
J gene: TRBJ1-3; clone size: NA; V gene: TRBV18; D gene: NA; CDR3 protein: CASSPSPPNVPGNTIYF; CDR3 DNA: TGTGCCAGCTCACCATCCCCACCGAATGTCCCTGGAAACACCATATATTTT
J gene: TRBJ2-1; clone size: NA; V gene: TRBV7-3; D gene: TRBD2; CDR3 protein: CASSSTSGRARFF; CDR3 DNA: TGTGCCAGCAGTTCGACTAGCGGGAGGGCCCGGTTCTTC
J gene: TRBJ2-3; clone size: NA; V gene: TRBV9; D gene: NA; CDR3 protein: CASSVFQGGDTQYF; CDR3 DNA: TGTGCCAGCAGCGTATTCCAGGGCGGCGATACGCAGTATTTT
J gene: TRBJ2-7; clone size: NA; V gene: TRBV7-2; D gene: NA; CDR3 protein: CASSISVGSYEQYF; CDR3 DNA: TGTGCCAGCAGCATCTCCGTCGGGTCCTACGAGCAGTACTTC
J gene: TRBJ1-1; clone size: NA; V gene: TRBV18; D gene: TRBD1; CDR3 protein: CASSQLPGGDTEAFF; CDR3 DNA: TGTGCCAGCTCACAACTTCCAGGGGGGGACACTGAAGCTTTCTTT
J gene: TRBJ1-2; clone size: NA; V gene: TRBV6-5; D gene: TRBD1; CDR3 protein: CASSRTGEGYGYTF; CDR3 DNA: TGTGCCAGCAGTCGGACAGGGGAGGGATATGGCTACACCTTC
J gene: TRBJ2-7; clone size: NA; V gene: TRBV9; D gene: TRBD2; CDR3 protein: CASSVGASGSGEQYF; CDR3 DNA: TGTGCCAGCAGCGTAGGGGCTAGCGGGAGTGGAGAGCAGTACTTC
J gene: TRBJ1-2; clone size: NA; V gene: TRBV5-4; D gene: TRBD1; CDR3 protein: CASSLRTGDYTF; CDR3 DNA: TGTGCCAGCAGCTTAAGGACAGGTGACTACACCTTC
J gene: TRBJ1-6; clone size: NA; V gene: TRBV2; D gene: TRBD1; CDR3 protein: CASKGTGENSPLHF; CDR3 DNA: TGTGCCAGCAAAGGAACAGGGGAGAATTCACCCCTCCACTTT
J gene: TRBJ1-1; clone size: NA; V gene: TRBV5-1; D gene: NA; CDR3 protein: CASSLAGTNMNTEAFF; CDR3 DNA: TGCGCCAGCAGCTTGGCAGGGACGAACATGAACACTGAAGCTTTCTTT
J gene: TRBJ2-2; clone size: NA; V gene: TRBV27; D gene: NA; CDR3 protein: CASSANTGELFF; CDR3 DNA: TGTGCCAGCAGTGCCAACACCGGGGAGCTGTTTTTT
J gene: TRBJ1-5; clone size: NA; V gene: TRBV29-1; D gene: NA; CDR3 protein: CSVQGWDQPQHF; CDR3 DNA: TGCAGCGTACAGGGTTGGGATCAGCCCCAGCATTTT
J gene: TRBJ1-1; clone size: NA; V gene: TRBV3-1/TRBV3-2; D gene: NA; CDR3 protein: CASSQKENTEAFF; CDR3 DNA: TGTGCCAGCAGCCAAAAAGAGAACACTGAAGCTTTCTTT
J gene: TRBJ2-2; clone size: NA; V gene: TRBV19; D gene: TRBD1; CDR3 protein: CASSIAQGVTGELFF; CDR3 DNA: TGTGCCAGTAGTATAGCACAGGGGGTCACCGGGGAGCTGTTTTTT
J gene: TRBJ1-1; clone size: few; V gene: TRBV2; D gene: TRBD1; CDR3 protein: CASRRDSNTEAFF; CDR3 DNA: TGTGCCAGCAGGCGGGACAGTAACACTGAAGCTTTCTTT
J gene: TRBJ2-6; clone size: NA; V gene: TRBV5-1; D gene: NA; CDR3 protein: CASSLAWLALSDSGANVLTF; CDR3 DNA: TGCGCCAGCAGCTTGGCCTGGCTAGCGCTCTCGGACTCTGGGGCCAACGTCCTGACTTTC
J gene: TRBJ1-5; clone size: NA; V gene: TRBV30; D gene: NA; CDR3 protein: CAWGGQGNQPQHF; CDR3 DNA: TGTGCCTGGGGGGGGCAGGGCAATCAGCCCCAGCATTTT
J gene: TRBJ2-3; clone size: NA; V gene: TRBV19; D gene: TRBD2; CDR3 protein: CASRGSGVDTQYF; CDR3 DNA: TGTGCCAGTAGAGGTAGCGGGGTGGATACGCAGTATTTT
J gene: TRBJ2-6; clone size: NA; V gene: TRBV5-1; D gene: NA; CDR3 protein: CASSLGLSVSGANVLTF; CDR3 DNA: TGCGCCAGCAGCTTGGGTCTCAGCGTCTCTGGGGCCAACGTCCTGACTTTC
J gene: TRBJ1-4; clone size: NA; V gene: TRBV2; D gene: TRBD1; CDR3 protein: CASSEITGGRGEKLFF; CDR3 DNA: TGTGCCAGCAGTGAAATTACAGGGGGCAGAGGGGAAAAACTGTTTTTT
J gene: TRBJ2-7; clone size: NA; V gene: TRBV7-2; D gene: TRBD1; CDR3 protein: CASSSRTGGYEQYF; CDR3 DNA: TGTGCCAGCAGCTCTCGGACAGGGGGCTACGAGCAGTACTTC
J gene: TRBJ2-3; clone size: NA; V gene: TRBV5-4; D gene: NA; CDR3 protein: CASSPSESGDTQYF; CDR3 DNA: TGTGCCAGCAGCCCGTCAGAGTCGGGTGATACGCAGTATTTT
J gene: TRBJ1-1; clone size: NA; V gene: TRBV4-1; D gene: NA; CDR3 protein: CASSQDDRVRGSPEAFF; CDR3 DNA: TGCGCCAGCAGCCAAGATGATCGGGTCAGGGGATCACCTGAAGCTTTCTTT
J gene: TRBJ2-4; clone size: NA; V gene: TRBV3-1/TRBV3-2; D gene: TRBD2; CDR3 protein: CASSQLAGGHGSIQYF; CDR3 DNA: TGTGCCAGCAGCCAACTAGCGGGGGGGCACGGTAGCATTCAGTACTTC
J gene: TRBJ1-6; clone size: NA; V gene: TRBV19; D gene: TRBD1; CDR3 protein: CASSTLRQGGSPLHF; CDR3 DNA: TGTGCCAGTAGTACCCTTCGACAGGGGGGGTCACCCCTCCACTTT
J gene: TRBJ2-3; clone size: NA; V gene: TRBV15; D gene: NA; CDR3 protein: CATSTGSTDTQYF; CDR3 DNA: TGTGCCACCAGCACAGGCAGCACAGATACGCAGTATTTT
J gene: TRBJ2-4; clone size: NA; V gene: TRBV27; D gene: NA; CDR3 protein: CASSPRRGWHIQYF; CDR3 DNA: TGTGCCAGCAGTCCCCGCCGGGGCTGGCACATTCAGTACTTC
J gene: TRBJ2-3; clone size: NA; V gene: TRBV7-9; D gene: NA; CDR3 protein: CASTPDSSTDEDTQYF; CDR3 DNA: TGTGCCAGCACCCCCGACAGCTCTACCGACGAAGATACGCAGTATTTT
J gene: TRBJ1-1; clone size: NA; V gene: TRBV5-5; D gene: NA; CDR3 protein: CASSLVSGQSTEAFF; CDR3 DNA: TGTGCCAGCAGCTTGGTTTCGGGGCAGAGCACTGAAGCTTTCTTT
J gene: TRBJ2-5; clone size: NA; V gene: TRBV5-1; D gene: TRBD1; CDR3 protein: CASSLARTGRKETQYF; CDR3 DNA: TGCGCCAGCAGCTTGGCCCGGACAGGGAGGAAAGAGACCCAGTACTTC
J gene: TRBJ1-4; clone size: NA; V gene: TRBV9; D gene: NA; CDR3 protein: CASSSQPDKLFF; CDR3 DNA: TGTGCCAGCAGCAGTCAGCCTGACAAACTGTTTTTT
J gene: TRBJ1-4; clone size: NA; V gene: TRBV3-1/TRBV3-2; D gene: NA; CDR3 protein: CASSQGGELFF; CDR3 DNA: TGTGCCAGCAGCCAAGGAGGAGAACTGTTTTTT
J gene: TRBJ2-2; clone size: NA; V gene: TRBV27; D gene: TRBD2; CDR3 protein: CASNTFGGRNTGELFF; CDR3 DNA: TGTGCCAGCAACACGTTCGGCGGGAGGAACACCGGGGAGCTGTTTTTT
J gene: TRBJ2-1; clone size: once; V gene: TRBV3-1/TRBV3-2; D gene: TRBD2; CDR3 protein: CASSPAAGGYNEQFF; CDR3 DNA: TGTGCCAGCAGCCCAGCAGCGGGGGGGTACAATGAGCAGTTCTTC
J gene: TRBJ1-2; clone size: NA; V gene: TRBV5-6; D gene: NA; CDR3 protein: CASSFGPRGDYGYTF; CDR3 DNA: TGTGCCAGCAGCTTTGGTCCCAGGGGTGACTATGGCTACACCTTC
J gene: TRBJ1-5; clone size: NA; V gene: TRBV11-3; D gene: NA; CDR3 protein: CASSLDGVQGGQPQHF; CDR3 DNA: TGTGCCAGCAGCTTAGATGGCGTACAGGGCGGTCAGCCCCAGCATTTT
J gene: TRBJ2-1; clone size: NA; V gene: TRBV2; D gene: NA; CDR3 protein: CASSVVREQFF; CDR3 DNA: TGTGCCAGCAGTGTGGTCAGAGAGCAGTTCTTC
J gene: TRBJ2-1; clone size: NA; V gene: TRBV7-9; D gene: TRBD2; CDR3 protein: CASSPGSAGGYNEQFF; CDR3 DNA: TGTGCCAGCAGCCCAGGTAGCGCCGGGGGGTACAATGAGCAGTTCTTC